These 15 T cell receptor beta chains came from one sample sequenced in a study of T-cell reconstitution after alpha-beta-depleted transplantation in children. The authors prepared the TCRbeta library with unique molecular identifiers. In TCRdb, the PCR reads were re-called with MiXCR into one record per CDR3 protein. The sample consists of approximately 400,000 distinct CDR3 sequences, about 16% of them appearing once. Sequenced material: PBMCs, mostly from graft donor cells, taken 360 days after TCRalphabeta/CD19-depleted stem cell transplant. Receptors originate from a boy in the first two years of life who had a stem cell transplant for Wiskott-Aldrich syndrome, so the T cells may come from the graft donor.

The rearrangement joins TRBV24-1 to TRBJ1-5; 7 bases align to TRBD1. The CDR3 length is 15 residues. Trimming took 7 bases from V and 4 from J; bases not matched to a gene: 9. Germline lookup yields CDR1 KGHDR and CDR2 SFDVKD. DNA of the CDR3: TGTGCCACCAGCCCGACAGGGAACAGGAATCAGCCCCAGCATTTT. It translates to CATSPTGNRNQPQHF.

The rearrangement links TRBV2 to TRBJ1-6; the D is unclear. Trimming shortened V by 0 bases and J by 7 bases, and 4 bases separated the two germline ends. The length of the CDR3 is 13 residues. Germline V gene data show CDR1 as SNHLY and CDR2 as FYNNEI. CDR3: CASSEARNSPLHF. The CDR3 DNA follows: TGTGCCAGCAGTGAAGCGAGAAATTCACCCCTCCACTTT.

This clonotype was detected a few times. J is TRBJ1-1 and V is TRBV5-1, with a possible D match to TRBD1 (5 bases). The germline V gene has CDR1 SGHRS and CDR2 YFSETQ. V was shortened by 0 bases and J by 3 bases, with 12 bases between the two germline ends. The CDR3 has 15 amino acids. The CDR3 coding sequence is TGCGCCAGCAGCTTGGCCGGGGGTGGGTACACTGAAGCTTTCTTT. Translation: CASSLAGGGYTEAFF.

This clonotype has only a few counts. The J gene is TRBJ2-2, the V gene TRBV4-1; D gene ambiguous. Germline V gene sequence: CDR1 MGHRA, CDR2 YSYEKL. Trimming pared 1 base from V and 5 bases from J, leaving 8 bases between. The CDR3 is made up of 14 amino acids. As DNA, the CDR3 is TGCGCCAGCAGCCAAGGGTTGCCGACCGGGGAGCTGTTTTTT. This gives the protein CASSQGLPTGELFF.

The chain uses TRBV27 and TRBJ2-7, with TRBD2 matching over 15 bases. The V gene end was trimmed by 8 bases and the J gene end by 3 bases; junction bases not matched to a gene: 11. This CDR3 is 17 amino acids long. Germline CDR1 and CDR2: MNHEY and SMNVEV (reference sequence). Written as DNA, the CDR3 is TGTGCCAGCGCGCCAAAGGGACTAGCGGGAGGCCGCTACGAGCAGTACTTC. Encoded protein: CASAPKGLAGGRYEQYF.

J is TRBJ1-2 and V is TRBV11-2, with D possibly matching TRBD1 (6 bases). The V end was cut by 4 bases, the J end by 0 bases, with 18 bases between. From germline, CDR1 is SGHAT and CDR2 FQNNGV. CDR3 length: 17 amino acids. CDR3 bases: TGTGCCAGCAGCTCGATACGAGGGACACGATCTAACTATGGCTACACCTTC. Translated, it gives CASSSIRGTRSNYGYTF. Filled out from reference TRBV11-2 and TRBJ1-2, the complete variable domain reads EAGVAQSPRYKIIEKRQSVAFWCNPISGHATLYWYQQILGQGPKLLIQFQNNGVVDDSQLPKDRFSAERLKGVDSTLKIQPAKLEDSAVYLCASSSIRGTRSNYGYTFGSGTRLTVV.

The chain recombines TRBV6-5 with TRBJ2-7; D perhaps matches TRBD2 (6 bases). V shed 0 bases and J shed 6 bases, with 12 bases lying between them. The CDR3 has 14 residues. Germline V gene lookup returns CDR1 MNHEY and CDR2 SVGAGI. CDR3: CASSYSKGGGEQYF. CDR3 in DNA: TGTGCCAGCAGTTACTCGAAGGGAGGCGGCGAGCAGTACTTC.

The V and J genes are TRBV28 and TRBJ1-6, with D uncertain. Trimming removed 6 bases from V and 11 bases from J, with 14 bases in between. Germline values: CDR1 MDHEN, CDR2 SYDVKM. The CDR3 covers 13 residues. CDR3 coding DNA: TGTGCCAGCAGCTTAGGGAGGTGGACACCCCTCCACTTT. Encoded protein: CASSLGRWTPLHF.

The sample holds many counts of this clonotype. The genes are TRBV12-3 or TRBV12-4 and TRBJ2-1; weak D call: TRBD2 (5 bases). This CDR3 contains 12 residues. V dropped 6 bases and J dropped 12 bases, with 15 bases sitting between them. In DNA, the CDR3 is TGTGCCAGCAGGGTCGGGTCCCGGGGGCAGTTCTTC. Translation gives CASRVGSRGQFF.

CDR3 in DNA: TGTGCCAGCAGAATGGGGACAGGGGCCGACACCGGGGAGCTGTTTTTT. Translating gives CASRMGTGADTGELFF. The chain couples TRBV6-1 to TRBJ2-2; TRBD1 matches at 10 bases. The CDR3 loop spans 16 amino acids. V was pared by 6 bases and J by 3 bases, with 7 bases of the junction left unmatched. The germline V gene has CDR1 MNHNS and CDR2 SASEGT.

This clonotype showed up many times. The genes are TRBV12-3 or TRBV12-4 and TRBJ2-3; D is uncertain. With 2 bases removed from V and 1 base from J, the gap between germline ends came to 10 bases. CDR3 length: 15 residues. Here the CDR3 reads CASSLWDGGTDTQYF. DNA of the CDR3: TGTGCCAGCAGTTTATGGGATGGGGGCACAGATACGCAGTATTTT.

The V gene is TRBV20-1, the J gene TRBJ2-7; maybe TRBD2 (6 bases). The V and J ends lost 4 bases and 3 bases respectively, with 16 bases between them. Germline V gene lookup returns CDR1 DFQATT and CDR2 SNEGSKA (reference sequence). This CDR3 has 14 amino acids. The CDR3 sequence is CSANTGGGVYEQYF. As DNA, the CDR3 is TGCAGTGCTAACACAGGAGGAGGGGTCTACGAGCAGTACTTC.

This clonotype showed up just a few times. V and J are TRBV25-1 and TRBJ2-3; 9 bases agree with TRBD2. Unmatched junction bases numbered 11, after V lost 4 bases and J lost 6 bases. CDR1 and CDR2 (germline): MGHDK, SYGVNS. The CDR3 contains 16 residues. The CDR3: CASSGLLAGKGDTQYF. CDR3 nucleotides: TGTGCCAGCAGTGGACTTCTAGCGGGGAAGGGGGATACGCAGTATTTT.

V is TRBV4-2 and J is TRBJ2-3; 8 bases are a match to TRBD2. The CDR3 totals 18 residues. Per germline, CDR1 LGHNA and CDR2 YNFKEQ. The V and J ends lost 2 bases and 1 base, in that order; junction bases with no gene match: 11. The chain's CDR3 is CASSQIFYGGAGTDTQYF. In nucleotides, the CDR3 is TGTGCCAGCAGCCAAATCTTTTACGGGGGGGCAGGCACAGATACGCAGTATTTT.

This clonotype was counted between two and nine times. The J gene is TRBJ2-7, the V gene TRBV4-2; D unresolved. V was cut by 0 bases and J by 2 bases, with 8 bases left in between. Germline CDR1 is LGHNA and CDR2 is YNFKEQ. This CDR3 is built from 14 residues. As DNA, the CDR3 is TGTGCCAGCAGCCAAGATATAGAGACCTACGAGCAGTACTTC. Its translation: CASSQDIETYEQYF.